This T cell receptor (beta chain) originates from a study of blood T cell repertoires in COVID-19. On the study more broadly: Samples taken during acute and convalescent COVID-19 were collected in the United States, Italy and Spain. T cells, B-cell-depleted T cells, or PBMCs supplied cDNA or gDNA.

The authors' processing: For nucleated cells, counts were estimated from reference gene primer amplification. Assay used: immunoSEQ multiplex PCR; TCRdb lists only in-frame clones, some missing. V, J and clone size are those of that table, while D and trimming were read from the DNA. This repertoire shows 30,000 to 50,000 clones, roughly 94% found once; its top ten account for 3.5% to 4.5%. Trimming cost V 5 bases and J 5 bases, with 24 bases left between them. The CDR3 loop spans 17 amino acids. Per germline, CDR1 SGHNT and CDR2 YENEEA. This chain links TRBV11-3 with TRBJ1-1, with D possibly matching TRBD1 (5 bases). Sample: peripheral blood. This receptor was taken from a human donor with active COVID-19. The donor label of this sample is uncertain. The chain's CDR3 is CASSKPTAGGVETEAFF. The CDR3 nucleotides read TGTGCCAGCAGCAAGCCTACCGCGGGGGGAGTGGAAACTGAAGCTTTCTTT.